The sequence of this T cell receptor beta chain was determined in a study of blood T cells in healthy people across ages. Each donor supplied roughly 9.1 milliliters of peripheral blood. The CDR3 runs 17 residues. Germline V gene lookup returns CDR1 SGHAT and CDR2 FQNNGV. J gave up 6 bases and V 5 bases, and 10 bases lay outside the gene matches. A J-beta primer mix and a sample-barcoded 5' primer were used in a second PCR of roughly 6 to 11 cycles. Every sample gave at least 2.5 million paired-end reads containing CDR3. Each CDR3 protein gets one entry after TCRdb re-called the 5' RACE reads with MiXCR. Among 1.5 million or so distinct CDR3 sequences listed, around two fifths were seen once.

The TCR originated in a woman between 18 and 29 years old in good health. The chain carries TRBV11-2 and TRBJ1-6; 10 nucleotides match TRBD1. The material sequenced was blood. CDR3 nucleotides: TGTGCCAGCAGCCGACCGGGACAGGGGACAACTAATTCACCCCTCCACTTT. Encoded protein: CASSRPGQGTTNSPLHF.